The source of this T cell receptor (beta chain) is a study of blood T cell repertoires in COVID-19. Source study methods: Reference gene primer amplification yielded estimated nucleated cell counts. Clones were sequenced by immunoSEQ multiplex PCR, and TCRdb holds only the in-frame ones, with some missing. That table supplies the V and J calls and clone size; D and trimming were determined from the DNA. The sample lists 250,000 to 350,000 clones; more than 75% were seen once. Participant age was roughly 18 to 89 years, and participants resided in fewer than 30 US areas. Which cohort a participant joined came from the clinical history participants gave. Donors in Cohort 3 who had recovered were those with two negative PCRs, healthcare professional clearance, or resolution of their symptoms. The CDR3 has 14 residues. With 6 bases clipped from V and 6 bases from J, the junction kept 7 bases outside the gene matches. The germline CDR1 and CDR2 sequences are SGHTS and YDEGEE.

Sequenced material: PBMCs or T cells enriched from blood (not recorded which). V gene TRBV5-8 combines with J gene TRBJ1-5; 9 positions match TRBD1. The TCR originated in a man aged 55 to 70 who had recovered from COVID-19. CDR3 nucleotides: TGTGCCAGCACCCGGACAGGGGTTAGTCAGCCCCAGCATTTT. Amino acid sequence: CASTRTGVSQPQHF.